Below, one T cell receptor beta chain is given with its context. Its antigen is undetermined. Assay: immunoSEQ multiplex PCR; the TCRdb copy retains only in-frame clones and omits some. The table shows tens of thousands of clones, with approximately 97% occurring only once. The sample is drawn from a study of cytomegalovirus exposure and HLA in healthy donors. The study's findings and limits: Among the CMV-associated chains, three were confirmed in vitro as specific for CMV antigens.

The donors were members of the validation cohort, which comprised 100 to 150 subjects and was separate from the first cohort of roughly 700 subjects. The sequencing input was PBMCs. This sequence originates from a man between 18 and 29 years old in good health and CMV-seronegative.

This CDR3 is CASSPGQSTDTQYF. The CDR3 region has the DNA TGCGCCAGCAGCCCGGGACAAAGCACAGATACGCAGTATTTT. V gene TRBV5-1 combines with J gene TRBJ2-3, with a tentative D call TRBD1 (6 bases). CDR1 and CDR2 (germline): SGHRS, YFSETQ. The CDR3 is 14 amino acids. V dropped 4 bases and J dropped 0 bases, with 9 bases sitting between them.